This T cell receptor beta chain was recovered during a study of blood T cell repertoires in COVID-19. Repertoires were generated with immunoSEQ multiplex PCR, while TCRdb's copy carries only in-frame clones and drops some. The profile shows 250,000 to 300,000 clones, around 90% of them singletons. The sequenced material came from PBMCs or T cells enriched from blood (not recorded which). This TCR was recovered from a woman in her thirties who had recovered from COVID-19.

CDR3 protein: CASSSRQAINSPLHF. CDR3 nucleotides: TGTGCCAGCAGTTCTAGACAGGCCATAAATTCACCCCTCCACTTT. The chain recombines TRBV6-5 with TRBJ1-6; a weak D match, TRBD1 (6 bases). V was shortened by 4 bases and J by 7 bases, with 14 bases between the two germline ends. Germline V gene sequence: CDR1 MNHEY, CDR2 SVGAGI. CDR3 size: 15 residues.